Following are 27 T cell receptor beta chains from one sample sequenced in a study of siplizumab effects on memory and regulatory T cells. The table came from immunoSEQ multiplex PCR; TCRdb's copy has only in-frame clones and leaves some out. The repertoire holds tens of thousands of clones, with roughly 89% as singletons. Sequencing input: CD8+ T cells sorted from blood. These receptors originate from a human donor in good health.

The rearrangement links TRBV29-1 to TRBJ2-3; D call uncertain. This CDR3 is 15 amino acids long. Germline V gene sequence: CDR1 SQVTM, CDR2 ANQGSEA. Deletions cut 1 base from V and 5 bases from J, with 16 bases between. CDR3 residues: CSVEGQVYGQDTQYF. DNA of the CDR3: TGCAGCGTTGAAGGTCAGGTGTATGGGCAAGATACGCAGTATTTT.

V usage is TRBV27 and J usage is TRBJ2-7; 7 nucleotides match TRBD1. V dropped 5 bases and J dropped 3; count of bases not matched to a gene: 10. The V gene's germline CDR1 is MNHEY and CDR2 SMNVEV (reference sequence). The length of the CDR3 is 15 residues. Here the CDR3 DNA reads TGTGCCAGCAGTGTGACAGGGTTAGGGCTCTACGAGCAGTACTTC. Encoded protein: CASSVTGLGLYEQYF.

The genes are TRBV5-4 and TRBJ2-7; D call uncertain. Between the trimmed V and J ends, which lost 0 bases and 6 bases, there was a span of 10 bases. Germline V CDR1 and CDR2: SGHNT, YYREEE (reference sequence). CDR3 length equals 13 residues. CDR3 sequence reads: CASSLVSPGEQYF. The CDR3 region has the DNA TGTGCCAGCAGCTTGGTATCCCCTGGCGAGCAGTACTTC.

The V call is TRBV4-1, the J call TRBJ1-1; D is uncertain. The CDR3 covers 12 residues. Trimming pared 4 bases from V and 6 bases from J, leaving 9 bases between. Germline CDR1 is MGHRA and CDR2 is YSYEKL. The CDR3 coding sequence is TGCGCCAGCAGCCCAGGAGGCGCTGAAGCTTTCTTT. It translates to CASSPGGAEAFF.

By proportion, this clone is medium-sized. The sample carries other DNA sequences with the same CDR3. The J gene is TRBJ2-1, the V gene TRBV19; 11 nucleotides align to TRBD2. V shed 6 bases and J 4 bases; nucleotides not matched to a gene: 5. The germline gives CDR1 LNHDA, CDR2 SQIVND (reference sequence). The CDR3 length is 15 residues. DNA of the CDR3: TGTGCCAGTAGACAAACTAGCGGGAGTTACAATGAGCAGTTCTTC. It specifies CASRQTSGSYNEQFF.

V is TRBV6-1 and J is TRBJ1-1; no reliable D call. The CDR3 runs to 15 residues. Germline CDR1 reads MNHNS; CDR2 reads SASEGT. Trimming removed 1 base at V and 2 bases at J, with 11 bases between. The CDR3 loop is CASSEVSGFNTEAFF. CDR3 sequence (DNA): TGTGCCAGCAGTGAAGTATCCGGGTTTAACACTGAAGCTTTCTTT.

The chain links TRBV19 to TRBJ2-7; possibly TRBD2 for D (5 bases). The CDR3 totals 14 residues. Germline V CDR1 and CDR2: LNHDA, SQIVND (reference sequence). The ends were cut back, 1 base at V and 4 bases at J, with 11 bases in the middle. As DNA, the CDR3 is TGTGCCAGTAGTATAGGAAGCGGTGTTTACGAGCAGTACTTC. The encoded protein is CASSIGSGVYEQYF.

V and J are TRBV7-9 and TRBJ1-5; a weak D match, TRBD1 (6 bases). Per germline, CDR1 SEHNR and CDR2 FQNEAQ (reference sequence). This CDR3 contains 15 residues. V was trimmed by 5 bases and J by 0 bases, leaving 11 bases between them. The CDR3 DNA is TGTGCCAGCAGCCCCCGGGGGGCTAGCAATCAGCCCCAGCATTTT. This sequence encodes CASSPRGASNQPQHF.

V is TRBV27 and J is TRBJ2-7; unclear D gene. The CDR3 has 16 residues. Germline CDR1 reads MNHEY; CDR2 reads SMNVEV (reference sequence). V dropped 1 base and J dropped 3 bases, with 16 bases sitting between them. CDR3 in DNA: TGTGCCAGCAGTTTATTTAGTGCTTCCCGGTACTACGAGCAGTACTTC. The encoded protein is CASSLFSASRYYEQYF.

The chain employs TRBV30 and TRBJ2-1, with a weak D call TRBD1 (6 bases). Trimming removed 5 bases at V and 9 bases at J, with 14 bases between. Germline assignment: CDR1 GTSNPN and CDR2 SVGIG (reference sequence). The CDR3 covers 12 residues. The CDR3 DNA reads TGTGCCTGGGAGGTGGGGGCGACTGAGCAGTTCTTC. Its translation is CAWEVGATEQFF.

This chain connects TRBV11-2 to TRBJ2-5; 9 positions match TRBD2. The CDR3 runs to 15 residues. V trimming: 2 bases; J trimming: 5 bases; junction bases outside the gene matches: 6. The germline CDR1 and CDR2 sequences are SGHAT and FQNNGV. This CDR3 is CASSLLAGFLETQYF. CDR3 in DNA: TGTGCCAGCAGCTTACTAGCGGGGTTCCTGGAGACCCAGTACTTC.

The chain employs TRBV2 and TRBJ2-7; D uncertain. There are 12 residues in the CDR3. Trimming took 10 bases from V and 2 from J, leaving 12 bases between them. Germline lookup yields CDR1 SNHLY and CDR2 FYNNEI. CDR3 sequence: CAICLETYEQYF. The CDR3 bases are TGTGCCATATGTCTGGAAACCTACGAGCAGTACTTC.

J is TRBJ1-1 and V is TRBV7-9; a weak D match, TRBD1 (5 bases). Trimming shortened V by 1 base and J by 6 bases, and 9 bases separated the two germline ends. The V gene's germline CDR1 is SEHNR and CDR2 FQNEAQ (reference sequence). CDR3 length: 13 amino acids. The CDR3 sequence: CASSLGGSSEAFF. Written as DNA, the CDR3 is TGTGCCAGCAGCTTAGGGGGGTCTTCTGAAGCTTTCTTT.

This chain links TRBV4-1 with TRBJ1-1; no definite D call. Deletions cut 1 base from V and 1 base from J, with 10 bases between. Germline CDR1 MGHRA, CDR2 YSYEKL. The CDR3 runs 15 residues. CDR3 nucleotide sequence: TGCGCCAGCAGCCAAGTTTCCGTTCCGAACACTGAAGCTTTCTTT. Encoded protein: CASSQVSVPNTEAFF.

The rearrangement links TRBV14 to TRBJ2-1; TRBD2 matches at 11 bases. CDR3 length: 13 residues. Germline values: CDR1 SGHDN, CDR2 FVKESK. The V gene end was trimmed by 6 bases and the J gene end by 8 bases; junction bases not matched to a gene: 3. Written as DNA, the CDR3 is TGTGCCAGCAGGCTAGCGGGAGGTGATGAGCAGTTCTTC. Translation: CASRLAGGDEQFF.

The V and J genes are TRBV6-1 and TRBJ2-7, with TRBD1 matching 7 bases. Germline V gives CDR1 MNHNS, CDR2 SASEGT. J gave up 4 bases and V 7 bases, and 7 bases lay outside the gene matches. The CDR3 consists of 13 residues. DNA of the CDR3: TGTGCCAGCACTGGGGACAGCCTATACGAGCAGTACTTC. Translated, it gives CASTGDSLYEQYF.

This clone was seen a single time. V and J are TRBV14 and TRBJ2-7; D call uncertain. The CDR3 spans 14 residues. The germline V gene encodes CDR1 SGHDN and CDR2 FVKESK. V lost 0 bases and J lost 5, with 11 bases in between. CDR3: CASSQEAIPDEQYF. CDR3 sequence (DNA): TGTGCCAGCAGCCAAGAGGCCATCCCCGACGAGCAGTACTTC. The full variable domain, its missing parts supplied by reference TRBV14 and TRBJ2-7, is EAGVTQFPSHSVIEKGQTVTLRCDPISGHDNLYWYRRVMGKEIKFLLHFVKESKQDESGMPNNRFLAERTGGTYSTLKVQPAELEDSGVYFCASSQEAIPDEQYFGPGTRLTVT.

The chain carries TRBV19 and TRBJ2-2, with D tentatively TRBD1 or TRBD2 (5 bases each). The V end was cut by 7 bases, the J end by 4 bases, with 16 bases between. The germline CDR1 and CDR2 sequences are LNHDA and SQIVND (reference sequence). The CDR3 covers 15 residues. The CDR3 spells CASTYGGRGTGELFF. CDR3 DNA: TGTGCCAGTACCTATGGGGGAAGGGGCACCGGGGAGCTGTTTTTT.

The chain couples TRBV11-2 to TRBJ1-1, with D possibly being TRBD1 (5 bases). The CDR3 sequence is 13 residues long. Trimming took 3 bases from V and 4 from J, leaving 9 bases between them. Germline-derived CDR1 and CDR2 are SGHAT and FQNNGV. The CDR3 nucleotides read TGTGCCAGCAGCTTCCCGGGGGTCACTGAAGCTTTCTTT. Translation: CASSFPGVTEAFF. Variable domain in full (rest from reference TRBV11-2 and TRBJ1-1): EAGVAQSPRYKIIEKRQSVAFWCNPISGHATLYWYQQILGQGPKLLIQFQNNGVVDDSQLPKDRFSAERLKGVDSTLKIQPAKLEDSAVYLCASSFPGVTEAFFGQGTRLTVV.

The chain has TRBV6-5 and TRBJ1-1; D is ambiguous. The CDR3 totals 13 residues. CDR1 is MNHEY and CDR2 is SVGAGI in the germline V gene. Deletions cut 6 bases from V and 4 bases from J, with 12 bases between. The CDR3 DNA sequence: TGTGCCAGCAGATGGGCGGGGTTCACTGAAGCTTTCTTT. It codes for CASRWAGFTEAFF.

The chain employs TRBV2 and TRBJ2-1; TRBD2 is a possible D gene (6 bases). The germline gives CDR1 SNHLY, CDR2 FYNNEI. The CDR3 length is 14 residues. The CDR3 nucleotides read TGTGTCTGCGGGACCCCGGGGACTTACAATGAGCAGTTCTTC. Translating gives CVCGTPGTYNEQFF.

V usage is TRBV27 and J usage is TRBJ2-2; the match to TRBD1 covers 9 bases. J gave up 4 bases and V 8 bases, and 8 bases lay outside the gene matches. CDR3 length: 15 residues. Germline V lookup: CDR1 MNHEY, CDR2 SMNVEV (reference sequence). This CDR3 reads CASEETGGFTGELFF. DNA of the CDR3: TGTGCCAGCGAGGAAACAGGGGGCTTCACCGGGGAGCTGTTTTTT.

In regard to this clone: Other nucleotide sequences in the sample specify the same CDR3. This rearrangement joins TRBV4-1 to TRBJ2-7; D is ambiguous. Deletions cut 1 base from V and 2 bases from J, with 6 bases between. Germline V gene data show CDR1 as MGHRA and CDR2 as YSYEKL. CDR3 length: 13 residues. CDR3 coding DNA: TGCGCCAGCAGCCAAGGATCCACCTACGAGCAGTACTTC. It specifies CASSQGSTYEQYF.

The chain links TRBV6-6 to TRBJ1-6; the match to TRBD1 covers 8 bases. Germline loops: CDR1 MNHNY, CDR2 SVGAGI (reference sequence). V lost 5 bases and J lost 4; bases outside the gene matches: 7. This CDR3 is built from 16 residues. CDR3: CASSIRDRFYNSPLHF. In nucleotides, the CDR3 is TGTGCCAGCAGTATCAGGGACAGGTTTTATAATTCACCCCTCCACTTT.

This chain uses TRBV7-8 with TRBJ2-3, with 15 bases identical to TRBD2. The germline CDR1 and CDR2 sequences are SGHVS and FQNEAQ. This CDR3 spans 20 amino acids. V dropped 8 bases and J dropped 1; count of bases not matched to a gene: 16. CDR3 sequence (DNA): TGTGCCAGCCCTAAACGGACTAGCGGGAGGGCCCTGTCCGGCACAGATACGCAGTATTTT. It yields the protein CASPKRTSGRALSGTDTQYF.

The J gene is TRBJ2-1, the V gene TRBV27; TRBD1 matches at 9 bases. From germline, CDR1 is MNHEY and CDR2 SMNVEV (reference sequence). The CDR3 totals 15 residues. V dropped 6 bases and J dropped 7; count of bases not matched to a gene: 10. CDR3 sequence (DNA): TGTGCCAGCAGCCCCGGGACAGGGAGTATTAATGAGCAGTTCTTC. Encoded protein: CASSPGTGSINEQFF.

DNA for the CDR3: TGTGCCAGCAGCATGGGACGCAGCTCCTACAATGAGCAGTTCTTC. Amino acids: CASSMGRSSYNEQFF. The chain carries TRBV13 and TRBJ2-1; D may match TRBD1 or TRBD2 (5 bases each). This CDR3 is built from 15 residues. V lost 5 bases and J lost 0, with 11 bases in between. Germline CDR1 and CDR2: PRHDT and FYEKMQ (reference sequence).